This TCR beta chain derives from a study of blood T cells in healthy people across ages (dated by TCRdb to the mid-2010s). As for the study more broadly: In model experiments, template switching captured about one uniquely barcoded TCR beta cDNA molecule for every two T cells. Using deep sequencing normalized with unique cDNA molecular identifiers, the study measured how TCR beta repertoire diversity changes with age. The donors were divided into four age groups: young (average roughly 17 years), middle-aged (approximately 39), aged (roughly 60) and long-lived (roughly 88). To avoid experimental bias, donors of different ages were spread randomly across the sequencing lanes. The study analyzed two additional independent replicas of 1 million unique cDNA reads from the same blood draw for two donors, one aged 18 to 30 and one aged 80 or older. The study at large found these results: The CMV infection status of donors was not known, potentially confounding age-related changes in expanded clonotypes. Estimates of total diversity from one million sequenced T cells were regarded as lower bounds and underestimates. A strong correlation was found between observed TCR beta diversity and the percentage of naive T cells measured by flow cytometry. Compared with the aged group, the long-lived group had more naive CD4+ T cells, fewer expanded clones and increased TCR diversity, a pattern suggesting age selection. Since profiling was done on bulk unsorted PBMCs, naive and antigen-experienced compartments could not be conclusively compared. As age increased, observed TCR beta diversity per million T cells dropped in a roughly linear way, and a significant reduction was already evident by age approximately 40.

The cysteine opens and the phenylalanine closes a CDR3 of 16 amino acids. Of all the DNA, just the CDR3 is kept, 48 bases in frame from base 1. The germline V gene sets CDR1 to SGHTA and CDR2 to FQGNSA. V loses 2 bases of germline sequence and J loses 3 bases, and the interval between the two ends is 11 bases. The donors were under 40 Caucasian individuals from Russia, aged about 6 to 100 years, who were systemically healthy. About 9.6 milliliters of peripheral blood were collected from each donor into EDTA-treated Vacutainer tubes. Ficoll-Paque density-gradient centrifugation was used to isolate PBMCs, with at least 6 million obtained per sample. Trizol reagent was used to extract total RNA from PBMCs, with at least 6 micrograms per sample. For every donor, an aliquot of PBMCs went through flow cytometry to measure the percentages of naive CD45RAhigh/CD27high T cells. The library was made by 5' RACE. This sample was sequenced with an Illumina HiSeq 2500. A second roughly 6 to 12 cycle PCR used a sample-barcoded 5' primer and a J-beta primer mix. A template-switch 5' adaptor carrying 12 random nucleotides introduced a unique molecular identifier onto each TCR beta cDNA molecule. Each sample yielded at least 2.5 million CDR3-containing paired-end reads. First-strand cDNA synthesis was performed from all RNA using the Mint cDNA synthesis kit, with priming by a TRBC-specific oligonucleotide. After uracil-DNA glycosylase treatment, a first 18-cycle PCR used universal primers M1SS and BC2_uni_R on all cDNA. Turning to the authors' computational methods: Each sample was normalized by randomly selecting 1 million high-quality reads, each carrying a distinct molecular identifier. Instead of being binned into consensus sequences, reads that shared molecular identifiers were thrown out. MiTCR, with a Q25 quality threshold and the strictest error-elimination algorithm, was used for CDR3 identification, clonotype clustering and error correction. A nonparametric unseen species model with Euler transformation was used to estimate a lower bound on total TCR beta diversity. Starting from the raw public reads, TCRdb applied fastp trimming at Q25, assembled clones with MiXCR and retained in-frame beta chains. Rows merge per CDR3 protein into single entries with the most common DNA and genes. The authors' filters were not applied to this entry. The sample data list roughly 1.7 million distinct CDR3 sequences, and around 35% of these were observed just once. The top ten constitute around 11% of the sample.

This clonotype was observed at least ten times. Its antigen specificity is not known. Base qualities are not at hand, and no much larger clone is one base apart. The V and J segments used are TRBV7-2 and TRBJ2-6; the D gene is unclear. The sequenced sample consisted of blood. This receptor was identified in a young woman in good health. The nucleotides read TGTGCCAGCAGCTTAAGTCGGGTCGGTGGGGCCAACGTCCTGACTTTC. Its product reads: CASSLSRVGGANVLTF.